Listed below are T cell receptor beta chains from one sample, sequenced in a study of blood T cell repertoires in COVID-19. Only in-frame clones appear in the TCRdb table, and some are missing; sequencing was by immunoSEQ multiplex PCR. The table has approximately 390,000 clones, approximately 85% seen once. Sequencing was performed on PBMCs or T cells enriched from blood (not recorded which). These receptors were collected from a woman between 40 and 55 years old with acute COVID-19. The CDR3 runs from the conserved cysteine through the conserved F or W. Each record gives: V gene, J gene, CDR3 protein.

v_gene: TRBV25-1; j_gene: TRBJ1-4; CDR3aa: CATDRGSGKLFF
v_gene: TRBV10-3; j_gene: TRBJ2-7; CDR3aa: CATNLQGVGEQYF
v_gene: TRBV18; j_gene: TRBJ1-1; CDR3aa: CASSRTGDDTEAFF
v_gene: TRBV20-1; j_gene: TRBJ2-3; CDR3aa: CSARGSNTQYF
v_gene: TRBV4-1; j_gene: TRBJ1-1; CDR3aa: CASSQSQGFNTEAFF
v_gene: TRBV4-1; j_gene: TRBJ1-2; CDR3aa: CASSPRAGGLYGYTF
v_gene: TRBV30; j_gene: TRBJ2-6; CDR3aa: CAWSSGANVLTF
v_gene: TRBV7-6; j_gene: TRBJ2-2; CDR3aa: CASNIPGEGGTGELFF
v_gene: TRBV27; j_gene: TRBJ2-1; CDR3aa: CASSLTSGNEQFF
v_gene: TRBV27; j_gene: TRBJ1-2; CDR3aa: CASSSISTGKKDYGYTF
v_gene: TRBV7-2; j_gene: TRBJ2-2; CDR3aa: CASSLFGGLTGELFF
v_gene: TRBV5-6; j_gene: TRBJ2-7; CDR3aa: CASSLSAGGGYEQYF
v_gene: TRBV27; j_gene: TRBJ1-2; CDR3aa: CASSLGQGSNYGYTF
v_gene: TRBV6-5; j_gene: TRBJ1-2; CDR3aa: CASSRDRGYGYTF
v_gene: TRBV19; j_gene: TRBJ2-2; CDR3aa: CASIKGRGTGELFF
v_gene: TRBV20-1; j_gene: TRBJ2-1; CDR3aa: CSAGDLNEQFF
v_gene: TRBV2; j_gene: TRBJ2-5; CDR3aa: CASSETSGGASQETQYF
v_gene: TRBV7-2; j_gene: TRBJ2-1; CDR3aa: CASSLVLAYNEQFF